Following are 9 T cell receptor beta chains from one sample sequenced in a study of T cells expressing NK-cell markers. Using the 5' RACE reads, TCRdb records one entry per CDR3 protein without DNA. Reported are 550,000 to 600,000 distinct CDR3 sequences; the ten largest clones contain under 4.5%. Sequenced sample: blood T cells: a sorted CD56 or NKG2C T cell subset, CD4+ or CD8+ T cells, or bulk PBMC T cells (not recorded which). The receptor source for this set is a man aged 18-30 years in good health.

V and J are TRBV7-6 and TRBJ1-5; TCRdb proposes TRBD1, but this gene call is untestable without DNA. This CDR3 is 14 amino acids long. The germline V gene has CDR1 SGHVS and CDR2 FNYEAQ. The CDR3 spells CASSQRGGSQPQHF.

This sequence joins TRBV4-1 and TRBJ2-1; TCRdb outputs TRBD1, but without DNA this stays unchecked. The CDR3 covers 17 residues. Germline-derived CDR1 and CDR2 are MGHRA and YSYEKL. CDR3 loop: CASSQEGGASSYNEQFF.

The chain is built from TRBV7-6 and TRBJ2-5; the TRBD2 assignment by TCRdb is unverifiable without DNA. Per germline, CDR1 SGHVS and CDR2 FNYEAQ. The CDR3 loop spans 15 amino acids. The CDR3 is CASSSEPSTAETQYF.

The chain links TRBV29-1 to TRBJ2-3; the D gene TCRdb calls, TRBD1, cannot be checked with no DNA. CDR1 and CDR2 (germline): SQVTM, ANQGSEA. The CDR3 covers 16 residues. The CDR3 loop reads CSVVPPTVGRTDTQYF.

The chain couples TRBV4-3 to TRBJ2-5; the TCRdb D gene call, TRBD2, has no DNA to confirm it. The V gene's germline CDR1 is LGHNA and CDR2 YSLEER. This CDR3 is 15 amino acids long. The chain's CDR3 is CASSLIGGNQETQYF.

The gene calls are TRBV20-1 and TRBJ2-1; TCRdb calls TRBD1, which cannot be checked without DNA. CDR1 is DFQATT, CDR2 SNEGSKA, per germline (reference sequence). This CDR3 comprises 14 residues. The CDR3 sequence is CSARGGGGLNEQFF.

The gene calls are TRBV5-5 and TRBJ2-2; TCRdb outputs TRBD1, but without DNA this stays unchecked. Germline V lookup: CDR1 SGHKS, CDR2 YYEKEE (reference sequence). This CDR3 spans 16 amino acids. The CDR3 protein is CASSLRARGSTGELFF.

The V and J genes are TRBV4-3 and TRBJ2-1; the TRBD2 assignment by TCRdb is unverifiable without DNA. From germline, CDR1 is LGHNA and CDR2 YSLEER. This CDR3 has 17 residues. CDR3 amino acids: CASSQAREGWSTYEQFF.

The rearrangement links TRBV29-1 to TRBJ2-5; TCRdb gives TRBD2 as the D gene, but with no DNA this cannot be confirmed. The CDR3 loop spans 13 amino acids. CDR1 SQVTM and CDR2 ANQGSEA come from the germline V gene. The CDR3 loop reads CSVLDTGPETQYF.